This T cell receptor beta chain was documented in a study of cytomegalovirus exposure and HLA in healthy donors (dated 2017 in TCRdb). Regarding the complete study: An earlier analysis of a few hundred of the donors reported 250 to 350 Gb of sequence data and 117 million unique TCR beta sequences obtained from around 170 million T cells. Approximately 300 gigabases of sequencing data and around 88 million unique TCR sequences made up an early release that covered about 640 HLA-typed donors. Among the roughly 380 genotyped donors, 75% to 90% belonged to the genetic ancestry cluster associated with self-reported Caucasian donors. The study aimed to test whether cataloging public T cell receptors could reveal signatures of past pathogen exposure. Using immunosequencing, the study profiled T cell repertoires from fewer than 700 subjects and related those repertoires to cytomegalovirus serostatus. Besides the first cohort of 666 subjects, a separate validation cohort made up of roughly 120 different subjects was used. The study combined high-throughput TCR immunosequencing, statistical association of individual TCRs with disease status, and machine learning to predict cytomegalovirus infection status. To study patterns of TCR occurrence, a later analysis re-analyzed previously published TCR beta repertoires from hundreds of donors and added high-resolution HLA genotyping. The later analysis used no new phenotypic data to find candidate immune exposures, relying instead on TCR beta sequences and their occurrence across donors. An earlier analysis of 587 of the donors used high-throughput TCR beta sequencing to judge whether each TCR beta V gene segment behaved as functional or pseudogenic. Donor age, sex, ethnicity and CMV serostatus were collected together with the repertoire data. A later genetic analysis took genome-wide SNP genotypes for about three fifths of the roughly 670 donors and used that subset as a discovery cohort. All discovery cohort repertoires had been generated using a single sequencing platform. HLA typing included class I and class II loci at four-digit resolution. The number of donors typed differed by locus, with 629-630 for A, B, C, DRB1 and DQB1, roughly 520 for DQA1, over 600 for DPA1, and approximately 470 for DPB1. Five DR-DQ haplotypes were handled as single units for association and clustering because linkage in the cohort was strong. On average, around 240,000 unique TCR beta nucleotide sequences were sequenced per donor among 398 genotyped donors of the cohort, with roughly 18% of those sequences being non-productive. Overall results and qualifications from the work: A further reported finding was that TCR beta sequences accurately predicted the HLA-A and HLA-B alleles for most subjects in the first cohort. The cohort was sequenced for TCR beta chains only, and without alpha or paired-chain data the features that could be detected were limited. Over 15 rarely observed V segments, including chromosome 9 orphons, were excluded from the earlier analysis of some 590 of the donors because counts were too low. Most TCR sequences were observed very rarely across donors, whereas some public TCRs were present in many individuals. According to a later analysis, most CMV-associated TCR beta chains appeared to be HLA-restricted, and the HLA associations seemed to be driven largely by CMV exposure. The study listed approximately 150 TCR beta chains as associated with cytomegalovirus. A group of highly shared sequence variants was considered likely to be a technical artifact of the sequencing pipeline. Because HLA typing was missing for some donors at each locus, association tests included only the typed subset. A later genetic analysis reported fewer N-insertions in productive TCRs among donors in an Asian-associated ancestry cluster than the roughly 700-donor mean. Roughly uniform sequencing depth across donors was assumed in presence/absence analyses, although this assumption may not hold. A later analysis found that TCR association rates varied across HLA loci, with DRB1 alleles showing the most associated TCRs and HLA-C alleles the fewest. In vitro tests confirmed that three of the cytomegalovirus-associated TCR beta chains recognize cytomegalovirus antigens. In an earlier analysis of over 550 of the donors, most TCR beta V segments were observed in productive rearrangements about 90% or about 30% of the time, broadly matching IMGT annotations. A later analysis associated 15,000 or so TCR beta sequences with specific HLA alleles at a false discovery rate of 0.05. A later analysis reported that several top co-occurrence clusters appeared linked to parvovirus B19, influenza, CMV and Epstein-Barr virus. The classifier was reported to diagnose cytomegalovirus status with high specificity and sensitivity in both the original and validation cohorts. Correlated functional status among segregating V segments might reflect linkage disequilibrium, but an unknown experimental factor could not be ruled out. Some IMGT-functional V segments, including TRBV6-2 and TRBV6-3, could not be told apart with the 87-base-pair reads, so those segments were excluded. When HLA alleles, especially DR and DQ, strongly co-occurred, TCR associations were difficult to assign to individual alleles. The authors suggested that the approach could potentially be extended to other disease states and immunological phenotypes. Immune exposure information for the cohort was limited to CMV serostatus. Compared with equally common non-associated chains, HLA-associated TCR beta chains in a later analysis were more clonally expanded and had lower generation probabilities. A later genetic analysis associated a missense DCLRE1C variant with V-gene and J-gene trimming of TCR beta chains, and an independent cohort replicated the association.

For this clone: Its antigen target is currently unknown. Per-base qualities were not stored, and no clone one base away is much larger.

The cohort consisted of hundreds of healthy bone marrow donors. Cohort members were all nominally healthy when sampled, although unrecorded immune exposures were likely present. The donor tested CMV seronegative and was one of the 352 seronegative cohort members. Every donor gave a peripheral blood sample, and the peripheral blood mononuclear cells from that sample were used for TCR beta sequencing. Genomic DNA extraction from the blood cell samples was performed with the Qiagen DNeasy Blood Extraction Kit. The method behind the library was the immunoSEQ multiplex PCR assay. For the multiplex PCR, a mixture combining 60 forward primers for TCR Vbeta segments and 13 reverse primers for TCR Jbeta segments was used. A multiplex PCR assay on genomic DNA amplified the CDR3 region of rearranged TCR beta genes. On the Illumina HiSeq System, the amplified TCR beta libraries were sequenced as 87-base-pair reads. Concerning the study's data processing: A later analysis counted some 80 million unique TCR beta chains across the 700 or so repertoires, and 9 million to 14 million of these chains were shared by at least two donors. A nearest-neighbor algorithm error-corrected the raw reads and collapsed the reads into unique sequences, merging closely related sequences to remove PCR and sequencing errors. CDR3 sequences were aligned to IMGT reference sequences to assign V, D and J gene segments. Each retained sequence needed at least a six-nucleotide match to both a V gene segment and a J gene segment. A rearrangement counted as productive if the CDR3 had no stop codons and remained in frame with V and J, and every other rearrangement counted as non-productive. Following IMGT convention, CDR3 was defined as the stretch from the second conserved V-encoded cysteine to the conserved J-encoded phenylalanine. The earlier analysis of some 580 of the donors excluded any sequence lacking an unambiguous match to a single V gene segment. An earlier analysis of fewer than 750 of the donors called V segments functional above 56.7% productive rearrangements and segregating when the between-donor standard deviation exceeded 5%. A statistical classification framework was built to diagnose cytomegalovirus status from the catalog of TCR beta chain sequences. In a later analysis, TCR nucleotide sequences were compared against IMGT/GENE-DB human TR gene sequences so that V and J genes could be assigned. In a later analysis, CDR3 sequences and most-parsimonious VDJ recombination scenarios were assigned using the TCRdist pipeline. In a later analysis, every TCR beta chain was defined by the combination of its CDR3 amino acid sequence and its V-gene family, and reads without a unique V-gene family were dropped. A later analysis removed several hundred highly shared, low-generation-probability nucleotide sequences to deal with suspected cross-contamination and a sequencing artifact. A later analysis calculated a clonal expansion index for each public chain from normalized within-repertoire ranks of inferred template counts. Generation probabilities in a later analysis came from a VDJ recombination model fitted to out-of-frame rearrangements, and those results were checked against IGoR. In a later analysis, hypergeometric tests were used to score TCR-TCR, TCR-HLA and TCR-CMV co-occurrence, with a repertoire-size bias correction applied to TCR pairs. A later analysis estimated false discovery rates by permuting HLA or CMV assignments 20 times. A later analysis grouped co-occurring TCRs with DBSCAN, adding TCRdist sequence similarity when clustering within HLA-allele-positive subsets. Co-occurrence clustering excluded repertoires with fewer than 30,000 or more than 120,000 public chains, plus five with anomalous nucleotide sharing. The table was pulled from immuneACCESS by TCRdb, which kept in-frame rearrangements only. Such tables lose some clones; where checked, under half of the loss comes from unresolved V genes, and the rest has no known cause. That table supplies the V and J calls and clone size; D and trimming were determined from the DNA. The sample table holds 150,000 to 200,000 clones, of which over 60% were seen once. Together, the top ten hold 2.8% of the sample.

V has 5 bases trimmed and J has 4 bases trimmed; junction bases matching no gene number 8. According to the germline V gene, CDR1 reads MDHEN and CDR2 reads SYDVKM. The CDR3 starts with the cysteine, ends with the phenylalanine, and has 14 residues. Of the read, only the CDR3 DNA is kept; its 42 bases are in frame from base 1. In this chain, TRBV28 is recombined with TRBJ2-7; 7 of the junction bases match TRBD1. The source is a woman under 40 in good health and CMV-seronegative. The sequenced sample consisted of PBMCs. CDR3 sequence: CASSETGFDYEQYF. The DNA reads as follows: TGTGCCAGCAGTGAGACAGGGTTTGATTACGAGCAGTACTTC.